The T cell receptor (beta chain) under discussion was sequenced for a study of CD8 T cells in Susac syndrome. Reverse transcription of roughly 0.45 to 1 ug RNA used random hexamers. Amplification of TCR beta CDR3 across 54 Vbeta and 13 Jbeta was performed with immunoSEQ multiplex PCR. TCRdb called the immunoSEQ multiplex PCR reads again in MiXCR, with one record for every CDR3 protein. The table lists about 120,000 distinct CDR3 sequences, 94% of them singletons. The study's findings and limits: Individuals included in the TCR sequencing and HLA analysis were acknowledged by the study to be relatively few in number.

V lost 5 bases and J lost 2, with 7 bases in between. The germline gives CDR1 SGHKS, CDR2 YYEKEE (reference sequence). This CDR3 has 12 residues. Only a few counts were recorded for this clonotype. The antigen remains unidentified. The V and J genes are TRBV5-5 and TRBJ1-2; no definite D call. The source of this sequence is a human donor in good health. The sequencing sample was made of CD4+ T cells from PBMCs. Here the CDR3 reads CASSRDNYGYTF. As DNA, the CDR3 is TGTGCCAGCAGTCGCGACAACTATGGCTACACCTTC.